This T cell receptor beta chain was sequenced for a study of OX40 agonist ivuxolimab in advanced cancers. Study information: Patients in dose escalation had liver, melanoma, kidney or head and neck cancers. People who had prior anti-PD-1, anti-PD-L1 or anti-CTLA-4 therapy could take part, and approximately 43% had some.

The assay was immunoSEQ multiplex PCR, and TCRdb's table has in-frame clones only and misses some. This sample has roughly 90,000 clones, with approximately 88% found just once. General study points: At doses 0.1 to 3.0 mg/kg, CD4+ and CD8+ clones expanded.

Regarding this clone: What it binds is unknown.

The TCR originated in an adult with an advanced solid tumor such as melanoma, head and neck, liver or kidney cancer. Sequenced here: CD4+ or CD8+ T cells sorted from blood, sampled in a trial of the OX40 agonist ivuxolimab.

The CDR3: CASSLARSGNTIYF. Here the CDR3 DNA reads TGTGCCAGCAGCTTAGCCCGCTCTGGAAACACCATATATTTT. This chain links TRBV7-2 with TRBJ1-3, with D unclear. The CDR3 has 14 amino acids. The V end lost 0 bases, the J end lost 0 bases, and 3 bases lay between the germline ends. Germline lookup yields CDR1 SGHTA and CDR2 FQGNSA.